The entry below gives a single T cell receptor beta chain sequence along with its context. Its target is unknown. This sample is drawn from a study of T cells in narcolepsy. The study's findings and limits: HCRT-specific and TRIB2-specific autoreactive clonotypes appeared among same-patient CSF and blood CD4+ clonotypes. Reportedly, autoreactive clonotypes were serially detected in patients' blood but not controls'.

This table comes from immunoSEQ multiplex PCR, and its TCRdb copy is limited to in-frame clones, with some not included. The table includes roughly 20,000 clones, approximately 81% detected once. The material sequenced was memory (CD45RA-) CD4+ T cells from blood. This receptor was taken from a human donor in good health.

The CDR3 spells CASSPWDTYGYTF. The CDR3 DNA sequence: TGTGCCAGCAGTCCCTGGGACACCTATGGCTACACCTTC. The J gene is TRBJ1-2, the V gene TRBV6-1; a possible D gene is TRBD1 (6 bases). The V end lost 5 bases, the J end lost 4 bases, and 11 bases lay between the germline ends. Germline V CDR1 and CDR2: MNHNS, SASEGT. The CDR3 sequence is 13 residues long.